These 22 T cell receptor beta chains were all obtained from the same sample, sequenced in a study of shared clonotypes between healthy human individuals. The data were produced by immunoSEQ multiplex PCR, yet TCRdb's version contains in-frame clones alone and is incomplete. The sample contains about 590,000 clones, 95% to 96% of which appear only once. Terminally differentiated effector memory CD45RA+ cells were left out of the naive CD8 fraction, which was CD45RO-negative and positively selected for CCR7. Sequencing was done on a sample of naive CD8+ T cells sorted from blood. The origin of the receptors is a woman in her thirties in good health.

The chain has TRBV7-9 and TRBJ2-5; maybe TRBD1 (6 bases). The J call may be incorrect, as the DNA end agrees better with TRBJ2-7. The germline CDR1 and CDR2 sequences are SEHNR and FQNEAQ (reference sequence). The CDR3 length is 19 residues. The CDR3 reads CASSPADSRSSGYTYEQYF. In DNA, the CDR3 is TGTGCCAGCAGCCCCGCGGACAGCCGATCGAGTGGGTATACCTACGAGCAGTACTTC.

The rearrangement joins TRBV7-9 to TRBJ2-3, with TRBD2 matching over 10 bases. The CDR3 loop spans 15 amino acids. Trimming at V came to 5 bases and at J to 7 bases, leaving 9 bases not matched to a gene. The germline gives CDR1 SEHNR, CDR2 FQNEAQ (reference sequence). The DNA of the CDR3 is TGTGCCAGCAGCACAACTAGCGGGGCACTGAATACGCAGTATTTT. Residues: CASSTTSGALNTQYF.

On this clone itself: Within the sample, other DNA sequences also encode this same CDR3. V gene TRBV30 combines with J gene TRBJ2-1; 14 nucleotides match TRBD2. This CDR3 has 15 amino acids. Germline V lookup: CDR1 GTSNPN, CDR2 SVGIG (reference sequence). The V and J ends lost 2 bases and 8 bases, in that order; junction bases with no gene match: 5. CDR3 sequence: CAWSTGTSGSYEQFF. CDR3 DNA sequence: TGTGCCTGGAGTACCGGGACTAGCGGGAGCTATGAGCAGTTCTTC.

The chain combines TRBV4-1 with TRBJ1-4; 10 bases are shared with TRBD1. CDR1 and CDR2 from the germline V gene are MGHRA and YSYEKL. The V gene end was trimmed by 4 bases and the J gene end by 3 bases; junction bases not matched to a gene: 14. The CDR3 totals 19 residues. The CDR3 DNA sequence: TGCGCCAGCAGCCGACGCCCGGGACAGGGGATCGCGGCTAATGAAAAACTGTTTTTT. The encoded protein is CASSRRPGQGIAANEKLFF.

This chain links TRBV28 with TRBJ1-1; D uncertain. CDR1 and CDR2 from the germline V gene are MDHEN and SYDVKM. The CDR3 is 17 residues long. V was pared by 5 bases and J by 0 bases, with 19 bases between. CDR3 sequence reads: CASSPPRFGELNTEAFF. CDR3 DNA: TGTGCCAGCAGTCCCCCTCGGTTCGGAGAGTTGAACACTGAAGCTTTCTTT.

V is TRBV28 and J is TRBJ2-7; D remains ambiguous. The CDR3 is 14 amino acids. V gave up 8 bases and J gave up 3 bases, with 17 bases separating them. Germline lookup yields CDR1 MDHEN and CDR2 SYDVKM. The CDR3: CASAVWASGYEQYF. CDR3 DNA: TGTGCCAGCGCTGTCTGGGCCAGTGGCTACGAGCAGTACTTC.

The chain joins TRBV6-5 to TRBJ2-2, with 7 positions matching TRBD2. V lost 4 bases and J lost 4; bases outside the gene matches: 6. Germline loops: CDR1 MNHEY, CDR2 SVGAGI. The CDR3 contains 15 residues. Here the CDR3 reads CASSFGGSGTGELFF. In DNA form, the CDR3 reads TGTGCCAGCAGTTTTGGCGGGAGTGGCACCGGGGAGCTGTTTTTT.

The rearrangement joins TRBV19 to TRBJ2-5, with D perhaps TRBD1 or TRBD2 (5 bases each). The CDR3 sequence is 15 residues long. Trimming shortened V by 6 bases and J by 5 bases, and 19 bases separated the two germline ends. In germline, CDR1 is LNHDA, CDR2 SQIVND (reference sequence). The CDR3 nucleotides read TGTGCCAGTAGCTCTGGGACGAGTCCGGGGGAGACCCAGTACTTC. It translates to CASSSGTSPGETQYF.

This clone was seen a few times. The same CDR3 arises from other DNA sequences in this sample as well. This sequence joins TRBV29-1 and TRBJ1-1; D remains ambiguous. This CDR3 comprises 11 residues. Between the trimmed V and J ends, which lost 4 bases and 0 bases, there was a span of 3 bases. CDR1 is SQVTM, CDR2 ANQGSEA, per germline. CDR3 bases: TGCAGCGTTGTCTTGAACACTGAAGCTTTCTTT. This codes for CSVVLNTEAFF.

This chain links TRBV29-1 with TRBJ2-1, with 7 bases identical to TRBD2. The germline V gene encodes CDR1 SQVTM and CDR2 ANQGSEA. The CDR3 has 15 amino acids. Trimming at V came to 4 bases and at J to 0 bases, leaving 6 bases not matched to a gene. The CDR3 protein is CSVGTTSASYNEQFF. The CDR3 bases are TGCAGCGTTGGGACCACTAGCGCCTCCTACAATGAGCAGTTCTTC.

The chain is built from TRBV7-9 and TRBJ2-2; weak D call: TRBD1 (5 bases). CDR3 length equals 16 residues. Germline CDR1 SEHNR, CDR2 FQNEAQ (reference sequence). The V gene lost 1 base and the J gene lost 3 bases, with 12 bases spanning the gap. The CDR3 loop is CASSLVEGAHTGELFF. In DNA form, the CDR3 reads TGTGCCAGCAGCTTAGTAGAAGGGGCGCACACCGGGGAGCTGTTTTTT.

The genes are TRBV27 and TRBJ2-1, with 12 bases fitting TRBD2. The CDR3 has 18 amino acids. CDR1 MNHEY and CDR2 SMNVEV come from the germline V gene (reference sequence). V shed 1 base and J 0 bases; nucleotides not matched to a gene: 4. In DNA form, the CDR3 reads TGTGCCAGCAGTTTATGGACTAGCGGGGTTGTCTCCTACAATGAGCAGTTCTTC. This gives the protein CASSLWTSGVVSYNEQFF.

The chain is built from TRBV15 and TRBJ2-1; the match to TRBD2 covers 14 bases. The CDR3 length is 16 residues. J was trimmed by 8 bases and V by 5 bases; bases with no gene match: 8. The germline gives CDR1 LNHNV, CDR2 YYDKDF (reference sequence). The CDR3, as DNA: TGTGCCACCAGCGACCCGGGACTAGCGGGAGTCCATGAGCAGTTCTTC. This codes for CATSDPGLAGVHEQFF. The variable domain in full, with the rest retrieved from reference TRBV15 and TRBJ2-1, is DAMVIQNPRYQVTQFGKPVTLSCSQTLNHNVMYWYQQKSSQAPKLLFHYYDKDFNNEADTPDNFQSRRPNTSFCFLDIRSPGLGDTAMYLCATSDPGLAGVHEQFFGPGTRLTVL.

This rearrangement joins TRBV10-3 to TRBJ2-5; 12 bases are shared with TRBD2. Germline V CDR1 and CDR2: ENHRY, SYGVKD. V lost 0 bases to trimming and J lost 4 bases; unmatched junction nucleotides: 9. This CDR3 has 18 residues. The CDR3 DNA follows: TGTGCCATCAGTGAGTCTATGCTAGCGGGAGGGCCGCGAGAGACCCAGTACTTC. As protein: CAISESMLAGGPRETQYF.

CDR3 amino acids: CASSQAWDGTEAFF. The CDR3 DNA reads TGCGCCAGCAGCCAAGCGTGGGACGGGACTGAAGCTTTCTTT. The chain recombines TRBV4-1 with TRBJ1-1, with D possibly matching TRBD1 (5 bases). The germline V gene has CDR1 MGHRA and CDR2 YSYEKL. V dropped 1 base and J dropped 5 bases, with 11 bases sitting between them. CDR3 length equals 14 residues.

The CDR3 loop is CASSFTGTGPGEQYF. The CDR3 nucleotides are TGTGCCAGCAGCTTCACCGGGACAGGCCCGGGCGAGCAGTACTTC. The J gene is TRBJ2-7, the V gene TRBV5-6, with TRBD1 matching over 8 bases. CDR3 size: 15 residues. After removal of 2 bases from V and 6 bases from J, the junction contained 10 bases not matched to a gene. Looked up from germline, CDR1 is SGHDT and CDR2 is YYEEEE.

V gene TRBV7-6 combines with J gene TRBJ2-7, with 11 positions matching TRBD2. The J segment lost 0 bases and the V segment lost 2 bases, leaving 0 bases of the junction unmatched. The CDR3 is 15 amino acids. Germline CDR1 SGHVS, CDR2 FNYEAQ. CDR3 DNA sequence: TGTGCCAGCAGCTTACTAGCGGGAGGCTCCTACGAGCAGTACTTC. It is translated as CASSLLAGGSYEQYF.

The chain combines TRBV11-3 with TRBJ2-7, with TRBD1 as a possible D gene (6 bases). Germline assignment: CDR1 SGHNT and CDR2 YENEEA. V dropped 4 bases and J dropped 6 bases, with 16 bases sitting between them. This CDR3 has 14 residues. The CDR3 DNA reads as TGTGCCAGCAGCTCCGACCAGGACAGTGCCGAGCAGTACTTC. Residues: CASSSDQDSAEQYF.

This clone appeared once. CDR3 bases: TGTGCCAGCACCTATGGGACACTGAATCAGCCCCAGCATTTT. This translates into CASTYGTLNQPQHF. The chain uses TRBV6-6 and TRBJ1-5; weak D call: TRBD1 (6 bases). Germline-derived CDR1 and CDR2 are MNHNY and SVGAGI (reference sequence). This CDR3 comprises 14 residues. V was cut by 7 bases and J by 4 bases, with 14 bases left in between.

The chain couples TRBV16 to TRBJ2-7; D remains ambiguous. CDR1 is KGHSY and CDR2 is FQNENV in the germline V gene. The germline V and J ends were trimmed by 0 bases and 2 bases, with 5 bases remaining between them. The length of the CDR3 is 13 residues. The CDR3 bases are TGTGCCAGCAGCCAATCCTCCGCCTACGAGCAGTACTTC. The encoded protein is CASSQSSAYEQYF.

In its sample, this clone was seen once. CDR3 protein: CASSLKELERHEQFF. For the CDR3, the DNA is TGTGCCAGTAGTCTCAAGGAGCTCGAGCGACATGAGCAGTTCTTC. V gene TRBV19 combines with J gene TRBJ2-1; the D is unclear. Germline values: CDR1 LNHDA, CDR2 SQIVND (reference sequence). The CDR3 has 15 residues. V lost 5 bases to trimming and J lost 8 bases, with 19 bases between them.

The V call is TRBV27, the J call TRBJ2-7, with a weak D call TRBD2 (5 bases). Trimming removed 1 base at V and 4 bases at J, with 14 bases between. CDR3 size: 15 residues. Germline CDR1 is MNHEY and CDR2 is SMNVEV (reference sequence). Written as DNA, the CDR3 is TGTGCCAGCAGTTTATTTAACGGGATGTTTTACGAGCAGTACTTC. Translating it yields CASSLFNGMFYEQYF.